This TCR beta chain was profiled in a study of shared clonotypes between healthy human individuals. Findings and limits, study-wide: With four donors compared, roughly 5% of naive CD4 clonotypes were shared.

In regard to this clone: The antigen is undetermined.

Caucasian adults living in Nashville, Tennessee, provided all samples. Researchers ran the assay at a deep level. DNA at approximately 200 ng, tens of thousands of T cell genomes, went into sorted-subset replicate PCRs. Assay used: immunoSEQ multiplex PCR; TCRdb lists only in-frame clones, some missing. The table lists 300,000 to 350,000 clones, less than 75% of them singletons, with around 9.3% in the top ten. After removal of 1 base from V and 3 bases from J, the junction contained 5 bases not matched to a gene. Germline V gene sequence: CDR1 MGHDK, CDR2 SYGVNS. CDR3 length: 16 amino acids. The sequence came from a man aged 25-45 years in good health. The V gene is TRBV25-1, the J gene TRBJ2-5, with 10 nucleotides matching TRBD2. Specimen: memory CD4+ T cells sorted from blood. This sample's subset: CD45RA-negative fraction. The CDR3: CASSESASGSEETQYF. Written as DNA, the CDR3 is TGTGCCAGCAGTGAATCGGCTAGCGGGAGCGAAGAGACCCAGTACTTC. The whole variable domain, remainder taken from reference TRBV25-1 and TRBJ2-5, is EADIYQTPRYLVIGTGKKITLECSQTMGHDKMYWYQQDPGMELHLIHYSYGVNSTEKGDLSSESTVSRIRTEHFPLTLESARPSHTSQYLCASSESASGSEETQYFGPGTRLLVL.